This T cell receptor (beta chain) is drawn from a study of shared clonotypes between healthy human individuals. Study as a whole: Donors had three CD4 naive, three CD4 memory, two CD8 naive and one CD8 memory plate apiece. Broader study findings: Sharing of clonotypes among donors was expected to vary with sequencing depth.

Per germline, CDR1 SQVTM and CDR2 ANQGSEA. The V gene lost 6 bases and the J gene lost 6 bases, with 9 bases spanning the gap. The CDR3 runs to 11 residues. Profiled with immunoSEQ multiplex PCR; TCRdb holds only in-frame clones, not every one. The table shows more than 1 million clones, with more than 75% occurring only once. All donors were Caucasian adults living in Nashville, Tennessee. A CD45RA+ naive subset and a CD45RA-negative memory subset were split from CD4+ cells. Points on this clone: Antigen: not known. Other DNA sequences in the sample encode the same CDR3.

The source is a man younger than 35 in good health. Some clones in this sample may be carry-over from other donors' samples. The specimen was memory CD4+ T cells from PBMCs. Subset noted: CD45RA-negative fraction. V gene TRBV29-1 combines with J gene TRBJ2-1; no clear D. The CDR3 coding sequence is TGCAGCGTCCTACAGAGCAATGAGCAGTTCTTC. It yields the protein CSVLQSNEQFF.